These 24 T cell receptor beta chains originate from one sample sequenced in a study of vaccination effects on CD4 cells after COVID-19 (dated by TCRdb to 2022 to 2024). After roughly 11 days of culture, CD4+ T cells were isolated with the EasySep CD4+ T cell isolation kit. Convalescent patients had PCR-confirmed SARS-CoV-2 infection between March and December 2020, before Alpha, Beta and Delta variants emerged in the United States. Each participant got two doses of an mRNA SARS-CoV-2 vaccine, either BNT162b2 or mRNA-1273. Library creation used the immunoSEQ multiplex PCR assay. TCRdb limited this immuneACCESS table to in-frame rearrangements with V and J called. A share of clones is missing; checked studies link under half to unresolved V genes, and the rest is unexplained. The sample table lists 30,000 to 35,000 clones, approximately 77% of them with a count of one. The ten largest account for more than 6.5% of the sample.

These receptors are not linked to any known antigen. Sequences were derived from CD4+ T cells from PBMCs cultured without peptide, sampled after COVID-19 vaccination. These receptors all stem from a human donor who had a prior SARS-CoV-2 infection.

The V call is TRBV2, the J call TRBJ1-5, with D hard to call. Trimming removed 7 bases at V and 6 bases at J, with 13 bases between. The CDR3 runs to 13 residues. The germline gives CDR1 SNHLY, CDR2 FYNNEI. CDR3 protein: CASKGNSGQPQHF. The CDR3 DNA is TGTGCCAGCAAGGGAAATTCAGGTCAGCCCCAGCATTTT.

V is TRBV7-2 and J is TRBJ2-1; TRBD2 agrees at 9 bases. Germline V gene lookup returns CDR1 SGHTA and CDR2 FQGNSA. Trimming removed 5 bases from V and 5 bases from J; junction bases left unmatched: 4. This CDR3 region has 14 residues. The DNA of the CDR3 is TGTGCCAGCAGCACACTAGCGGGTAACAATGAGCAGTTCTTC. Translating it yields CASSTLAGNNEQFF.

This chain connects TRBV7-3 to TRBJ2-2; no clear D. The germline V gene has CDR1 SGHTA and CDR2 FQGTGA. V was trimmed by 1 base and J by 2 bases, leaving 14 bases between them. The CDR3 consists of 17 residues. Here the CDR3 reads CASSLRGGGSNTGELFF. Here the CDR3 DNA reads TGTGCCAGCAGCTTAAGGGGTGGTGGCTCTAACACCGGGGAGCTGTTTTTT.

The V gene is TRBV9, the J gene TRBJ2-2; D is undetermined. Germline loops: CDR1 SGDLS, CDR2 YYNGEE. The CDR3 is 13 amino acids. V lost 0 bases and J 5 bases, leaving 5 bases between the germline ends. The CDR3 spells CASSVALTGELFF. In nucleotides, the CDR3 is TGTGCCAGCAGCGTAGCCCTGACCGGGGAGCTGTTTTTT.

The chain carries TRBV30 and TRBJ2-3; 8 bases align to TRBD2. The CDR3 has 14 residues. V shed 8 bases, J shed 1 base, and the junction held 8 bases outside the gene matches. Germline CDR1 is GTSNPN and CDR2 is SVGIG (reference sequence). The CDR3 reads CAGRSAGGTDTQYF. The CDR3 bases are TGTGCCGGACGCTCAGCGGGGGGCACAGATACGCAGTATTTT.

The chain joins TRBV18 to TRBJ2-7; D is unclear. In germline, CDR1 is KGHSH, CDR2 LQKENI. This CDR3 is 15 amino acids long. V lost 0 bases and J 2 bases, leaving 11 bases between the germline ends. The CDR3 sequence: CASSPPSTDTYEQYF. CDR3 coding DNA: TGTGCCAGCTCACCACCTTCGACGGATACCTACGAGCAGTACTTC.

The J gene is TRBJ1-2, the V gene TRBV19; TRBD1 is a possible D gene (5 bases). V gave up 1 base and J gave up 6 bases, with 21 bases separating them. The CDR3 consists of 17 residues. From germline, CDR1 is LNHDA and CDR2 SQIVND (reference sequence). This chain's CDR3 is CASSIGAGRTKNHGYTF. The CDR3 coding sequence is TGTGCCAGTAGTATAGGGGCAGGGAGAACCAAAAACCATGGCTACACCTTC.

This chain uses TRBV4-2 with TRBJ2-3, with D perhaps TRBD2 (7 bases). Trimming left V 10 bases short and J 5 bases short, with 22 bases between. Germline V CDR1 and CDR2: LGHNA, YNFKEQ. This CDR3 region has 15 residues. CDR3 nucleotides: TGTGCCACCAGATTGGGGGGCGGGAGAGAAGATACGCAGTATTTT. This translates into CATRLGGGREDTQYF.

The rearrangement links TRBV19 to TRBJ1-6; D perhaps matches TRBD1 (5 bases). The length of the CDR3 is 13 residues. Germline loops: CDR1 LNHDA, CDR2 SQIVND (reference sequence). V was trimmed by 7 bases and J by 9 bases, leaving 13 bases between them. The CDR3 protein is CASNEGRGSPLHF. CDR3 coding DNA: TGTGCCAGTAACGAGGGACGGGGTTCACCCCTCCACTTT.

The chain carries TRBV5-5 and TRBJ2-5; D perhaps matches TRBD1 (6 bases). Germline V lookup: CDR1 SGHKS, CDR2 YYEKEE (reference sequence). Trimming left V 1 base short and J 2 bases short, with 9 bases between. CDR3 length: 14 residues. The CDR3 here is CASSLLQGQETQYF. The CDR3 DNA reads as TGTGCCAGCAGCTTGTTACAGGGACAAGAGACCCAGTACTTC. Combining the CDR3 with reference TRBV5-5 and TRBJ2-5 gives the whole variable domain DAGVTQSPTHLIKTRGQQVTLRCSPISGHKSVSWYQQVLGQGPQFIFQYYEKEERGRGNFPDRFSARQFPNYSSELNVNALLLGDSALYLCASSLLQGQETQYFGPGTRLLVL.

The chain links TRBV5-5 to TRBJ1-1; 8 bases align to TRBD1. Germline lookup yields CDR1 SGHKS and CDR2 YYEKEE (reference sequence). V was clipped by 7 bases and J by 4 bases; unmatched bases: 6. CDR3 length equals 13 residues. CDR3 residues: CASGQGFVTEAFF. The CDR3 DNA follows: TGTGCCAGCGGACAGGGTTTCGTCACTGAAGCTTTCTTT.

The chain recombines TRBV11-1 with TRBJ2-5; 14 positions match TRBD2. The CDR3 is made up of 16 amino acids. Per germline, CDR1 SGHAT and CDR2 FQDESV (reference sequence). The junction had 10 bases not matched to a gene; V was cut back by 6 bases and J by 7 bases. The CDR3, as DNA: TGTGCCAGCAGTCCCCCCGGGACTAGCGGGGGAGGGACCCAGTACTTC. It encodes CASSPPGTSGGGTQYF.

The chain couples TRBV13 to TRBJ2-3; the D call may be TRBD1 or TRBD2 (5 bases each). The CDR3 consists of 14 residues. Germline lookup yields CDR1 PRHDT and CDR2 FYEKMQ (reference sequence). The V and J ends lost 1 base and 5 bases respectively, with 10 bases between them. The CDR3 here is CASSLVGTLDTQYF. In nucleotides, the CDR3 is TGTGCCAGCAGCTTAGTTGGGACCTTAGATACGCAGTATTTT.

V gene TRBV18 combines with J gene TRBJ2-1; D remains ambiguous. Germline V gene sequence: CDR1 KGHSH, CDR2 LQKENI. The length of the CDR3 is 15 residues. Between the trimmed V and J ends, which lost 2 bases and 0 bases, there was a span of 8 bases. In nucleotides, the CDR3 is TGTGCCAGCTCACCAATGGGTTCCTCCTACAATGAGCAGTTCTTC. Its translation is CASSPMGSSYNEQFF. Using reference TRBV18 and TRBJ2-1 for the parts outside the CDR3, the full variable domain is NAGVMQNPRHLVRRRGQEARLRCSPMKGHSHVYWYRQLPEEGLKFMVYLQKENIIDESGMPKERFSAEFPKEGPSILRIQQVVRGDSAAYFCASSPMGSSYNEQFFGPGTRLTVL.

A few counts support this clone. The chain uses TRBV7-9 and TRBJ1-5, with D tentatively TRBD1 (5 bases). Germline CDR1 and CDR2: SEHNR and FQNEAQ (reference sequence). This CDR3 has 15 residues. The V end was cut by 3 bases, the J end by 6 bases, with 15 bases between. The CDR3 sequence: CASSFWDGESQPQHF. CDR3 in DNA: TGTGCCAGCAGCTTCTGGGACGGGGAGAGTCAGCCCCAGCATTTT.

The rearrangement uses TRBV7-9 and TRBJ1-5; D gene uncertain. V shed 0 bases and J shed 3 bases, with 6 bases lying between them. CDR1 and CDR2 (germline): SEHNR, FQNEAQ (reference sequence). The CDR3 loop spans 14 amino acids. CDR3 sequence (DNA): TGTGCCAGCAGCTTAGCAGGGATCAATCAGCCCCAGCATTTT. Amino acid sequence: CASSLAGINQPQHF.

The genes are TRBV5-1 and TRBJ2-2, with 8 bases identical to TRBD2. Germline V gene sequence: CDR1 SGHRS, CDR2 YFSETQ. The trim removed 1 base at V and 5 bases at J, leaving 4 bases unmatched. The CDR3 is 15 amino acids. The CDR3 DNA follows: TGCGCCAGCAGCTTGCTTAGCGGGACTACCGGGGAGCTGTTTTTT. Its protein product is CASSLLSGTTGELFF.

This rearrangement joins TRBV3-1 (or the pseudogene TRBV3-2) to TRBJ2-1, with D hard to call. The germline gives CDR1 LGHDT, CDR2 YNNKEL (reference sequence). This CDR3 comprises 15 residues. Trimming took off 3 bases at V and 1 base at J, with 10 bases between the two ends. The chain's CDR3 is CASSQEPNSYNEQFF. For the CDR3, the DNA is TGTGCCAGCAGCCAGGAGCCTAATTCCTACAATGAGCAGTTCTTC.

The chain recombines TRBV6-5 with TRBJ2-5, with unresolved D. Germline CDR1 reads MNHEY; CDR2 reads SVGAGI. CDR3 size: 15 residues. The V and J ends lost 2 bases and 1 base respectively, with 11 bases between them. The CDR3 is CASSYEALGQETQYF. Written as DNA, the CDR3 is TGTGCCAGCAGTTACGAGGCCCTGGGCCAAGAGACCCAGTACTTC.

The gene calls are TRBV7-2 and TRBJ2-1; TRBD1 matches at 8 bases. V trimming: 3 bases; J trimming: 4 bases; junction bases outside the gene matches: 5. The CDR3 runs to 15 residues. The germline gives CDR1 SGHTA, CDR2 FQGNSA. CDR3 in amino acids: CASSLTGVGYNEQFF. The CDR3 DNA reads TGTGCCAGCAGCTTGACAGGGGTGGGGTACAATGAGCAGTTCTTC.

This sequence joins TRBV5-6 and TRBJ1-3, with unresolved D. The V end lost 4 bases, the J end lost 2 bases, and 10 bases lay between the germline ends. The CDR3 has 14 residues. Germline assignment: CDR1 SGHDT and CDR2 YYEEEE. The CDR3 DNA reads as TGTGCCAGCAGCCGTCAATTCGCTGGAAACACCATATATTTT. Its translation is CASSRQFAGNTIYF.

The chain couples TRBV9 to TRBJ2-1; no definite D call. Germline CDR1 reads SGDLS; CDR2 reads YYNGEE. Trimming pared 0 bases from V and 5 bases from J, leaving 6 bases between. This CDR3 is 13 amino acids long. This CDR3 reads CASSVARNNEQFF. CDR3 nucleotides: TGTGCCAGCAGCGTAGCACGGAACAATGAGCAGTTCTTC.

This clone has a single count. This chain connects TRBV24-1 to TRBJ1-5; D is possibly TRBD1 (5 bases). CDR3 length: 14 residues. With 4 bases removed from V and 9 bases from J, the gap between germline ends came to 15 bases. The germline V gene encodes CDR1 KGHDR and CDR2 SFDVKD. CDR3 in amino acids: CATSEPGTGRPQHF. The CDR3, as DNA: TGTGCCACCAGTGAGCCCGGAACAGGACGGCCCCAGCATTTT.

The chain has TRBV5-6 and TRBJ2-2, with TRBD2 matching over 8 bases. V shed 4 bases, J shed 6 bases, and the junction held 2 bases outside the gene matches. This CDR3 is 13 amino acids long. Germline CDR1 SGHDT, CDR2 YYEEEE. The CDR3 DNA reads as TGTGCCAGCAGCCGGACTAGCCCCGGGGAGCTGTTTTTT. It is translated as CASSRTSPGELFF.